The entry below describes one T cell receptor beta chain. Its cognate antigen is unknown. Next came a second PCR, run for 7 to 11 cycles, which used a sample-barcoded 5' primer along with a J-beta primer mix. TCRdb reprocessed the 5' RACE reads with MiXCR, giving one entry per CDR3 protein. This table holds around 800,000 distinct CDR3 sequences, 46% found once. These data originate in a study of blood T cells in healthy people across ages. Regarding the study as a whole: The authors considered diversity estimates from one million T cells to be underestimates. With naive T cell percentage, TCR beta diversity showed a strong correlation.

The CDR3 is made up of 14 amino acids. CDR1 and CDR2 (germline): SQVTM, ANQGSEA. V lost 4 bases and J lost 0, with 13 bases in between. The donors, aged about 6 to 100, were healthy Caucasians from Russia. Samples had at least 7 million PBMCs isolated from them. Sequencing input: blood. This chain joins TRBV29-1 and TRBJ2-7, with unresolved D. The sequence was collected from a man of 80 years or more in good health. CDR3 sequence (DNA): TGCAGCGTTGGACAATCGGTATCCTCCTACGAGCAGTACTTC. Protein sequence: CSVGQSVSSYEQYF.